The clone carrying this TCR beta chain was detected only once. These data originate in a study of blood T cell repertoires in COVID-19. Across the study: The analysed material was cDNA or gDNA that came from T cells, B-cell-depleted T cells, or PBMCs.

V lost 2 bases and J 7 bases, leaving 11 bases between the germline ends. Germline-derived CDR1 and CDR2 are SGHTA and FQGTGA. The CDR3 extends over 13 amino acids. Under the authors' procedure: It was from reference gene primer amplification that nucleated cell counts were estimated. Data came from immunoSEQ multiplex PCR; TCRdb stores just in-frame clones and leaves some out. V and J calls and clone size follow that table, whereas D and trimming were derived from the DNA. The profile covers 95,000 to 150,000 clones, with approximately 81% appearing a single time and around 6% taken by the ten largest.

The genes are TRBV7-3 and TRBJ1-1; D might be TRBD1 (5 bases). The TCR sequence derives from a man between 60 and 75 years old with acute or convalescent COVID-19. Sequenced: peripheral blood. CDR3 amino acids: CASSLGTVNEAFF. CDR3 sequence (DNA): TGTGCCAGCAGCTTAGGGACTGTTAATGAAGCTTTCTTT.